This T cell receptor (beta chain) was profiled in a study of CD8+CD57+ T cells in acquired aplastic anemia. The overall study: DNA per sorted CD4+ or CD8+ sample ranged 0.2 to 27.4 ug, averaging around 3.1 ug. Healthy donors gave 11 million or so reads on average for CD4+ cells.

This clonotype has ten or more counts. Its cognate antigen is unknown. TCR beta VDJ and CDR3 profiling used genomic DNA as template. MiXCR, applied by TCRdb to the reads, yields one record per CDR3 protein. Found here are some 220,000 distinct CDR3 sequences, approximately 35% of them singletons; the top ten hold roughly 1.1%. Overall study results and limits: Patients versus controls showed no significant CD8+ Simpson's diversity difference. Comparison of patients with controls identified roughly 30 shared CD8+ CDR3 sequences.

The sequence derives from a human donor in good health, serving as a control. Sequencing used sorted CD4+, CD8+, or CD8+CD57+ T cells (not recorded which) from PBMCs.

The DNA of the CDR3 is TGTGCCTGGAGTGTACCGATTAGCGGGAGCGAGCAGTACTTC. Translation gives CAWSVPISGSEQYF. V gene TRBV30 combines with J gene TRBJ2-7; 9 bases are a match to TRBD2. The CDR3 contains 14 residues. Germline CDR1 GTSNPN, CDR2 SVGIG (reference sequence). The trim removed 0 bases at V and 6 bases at J, leaving 6 bases unmatched.